This T cell receptor beta chain is from a study of B cell selection in AIRE deficiency. General study points: Of over 3,000 shared Treg TCRbeta sequences, 25% to 35% were healthy-donor-only and about 9% patient-only. Shared Treg sequences had shorter CDR3s, biased toward rearrangements with few non-templated insertions. Roughly 28% of healthy-donor shared Treg TCRbeta sequences appeared in patient Tconv cells.

The CDR3 spans 15 residues. Germline CDR1 is LNHDA and CDR2 is SQIVND (reference sequence). The V gene end was trimmed by 6 bases and the J gene end by 6 bases; junction bases not matched to a gene: 8. The regulatory T cell sort gate was CD4+CD25hiCD127low/negative. A remark on this clone: Its antigen remains unknown.

Method: immunoSEQ multiplex PCR; TCRdb's copy keeps in-frame clones and lacks some. Found here are around 22,000 clones, around nine tenths of them singletons; the top ten hold roughly 1.5%. The sequencing sample was made of CD4+CD25+ Tregs sorted from PBMCs. The chain carries TRBV19 and TRBJ1-6, with TRBD1 matching 7 bases. The clonotype was recovered from a human donor in good health. The CDR3 bases are TGTGCCAGTAGGATACCGGGACAGTTTAATTCACCCCTCCACTTT. Encoded protein: CASRIPGQFNSPLHF.